This T cell receptor beta chain was recovered during a study of low-dose radiotherapy and immunotherapy resistance in tumors. In this sample, this clonotype turned up many times. The germline V gene encodes CDR1 MGHRA and CDR2 YSYEKL. V lost 5 bases to trimming and J lost 8 bases, with 19 bases between them. The CDR3 has 15 residues. With a V-primer adapter and a constant-region primer, TCRs were amplified for 20 PCR cycles. TCRdb reanalysed the reads using MiXCR and keeps one entry per CDR3 protein. This table holds some 45,000 distinct CDR3 sequences, 12% found once. Time point described: before trial treatment.

Specimen: PBMCs, collected before treatment. This receptor was identified in a female donor with ovarian cancer. The chain couples TRBV4-1 to TRBJ2-4; tentatively, D is TRBD2 (6 bases). CDR3 bases: TGCGCCAGCAGCAGGACGGGGAGGCCCGGAGACATTCAGTACTTC. This translates into CASSRTGRPGDIQYF.